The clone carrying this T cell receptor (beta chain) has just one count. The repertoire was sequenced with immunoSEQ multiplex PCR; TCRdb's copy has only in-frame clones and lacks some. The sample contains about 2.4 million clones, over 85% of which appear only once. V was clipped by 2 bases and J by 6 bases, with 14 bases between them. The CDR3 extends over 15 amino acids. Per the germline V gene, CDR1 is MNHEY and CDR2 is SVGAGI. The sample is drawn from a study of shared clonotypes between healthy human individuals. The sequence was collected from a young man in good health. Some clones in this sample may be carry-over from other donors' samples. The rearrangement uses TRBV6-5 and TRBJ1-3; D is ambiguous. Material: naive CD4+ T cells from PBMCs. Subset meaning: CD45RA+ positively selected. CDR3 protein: CASSYGQTWANTIYF. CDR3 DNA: TGTGCCAGCAGTTACGGGCAGACCTGGGCAAACACCATATATTTT.